In its sample, the clone carrying this TCR beta chain was seen a few times. Its antigen is not identified. This sample stems from a study of blood T cells in healthy people across ages. The CDR3 totals 15 residues. V was pared by 5 bases and J by 0 bases, with 3 bases of the junction left unmatched. CDR1 and CDR2 from the germline V gene are DFQATT and SNEGSKA (reference sequence). PCR was performed a second time for roughly 7 to 12 cycles using a sample-barcoded 5' primer and a J-beta primer mix. Every sample gave at least 3 million paired-end reads containing CDR3. Each CDR3 protein is one row after TCRdb ran MiXCR on the 5' RACE reads. This table has approximately 800,000 distinct CDR3 sequences, 56% appearing once. General study results and limits: Higher naive T cell percentage went strongly together with higher TCR beta diversity. The recorded TCR beta diversity per million T cells decreased in a roughly linear manner with age.

Sequenced material: blood. This clonotype was sampled from a middle-aged man in good health. The chain joins TRBV20-1 to TRBJ2-3, with 12 nucleotides matching TRBD2. The CDR3 sequence: CSALTSGGSTDTQYF. In DNA, the CDR3 is TGCAGTGCTCTGACTAGCGGGGGAAGCACAGATACGCAGTATTTT.